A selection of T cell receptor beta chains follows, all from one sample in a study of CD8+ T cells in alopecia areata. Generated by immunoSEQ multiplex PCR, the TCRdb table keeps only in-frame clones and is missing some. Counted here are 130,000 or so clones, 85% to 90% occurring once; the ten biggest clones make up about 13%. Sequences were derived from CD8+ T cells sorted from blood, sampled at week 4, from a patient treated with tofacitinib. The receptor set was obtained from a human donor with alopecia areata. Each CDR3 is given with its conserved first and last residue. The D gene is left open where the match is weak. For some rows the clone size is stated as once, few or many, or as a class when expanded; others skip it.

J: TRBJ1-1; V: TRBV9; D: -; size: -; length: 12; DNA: TGTGCCAGCTCCAGGGGGAACACTGAAGCTTTCTTT; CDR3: CASSRGNTEAFF
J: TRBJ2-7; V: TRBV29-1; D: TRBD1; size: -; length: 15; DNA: TGCAGCGTTGAACCCCTTCGGACAGGGACCTACGAGCAGTACTTC; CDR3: CSVEPLRTGTYEQYF
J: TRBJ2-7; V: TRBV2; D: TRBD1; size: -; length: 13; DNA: TGTGCCAGCAGCCCGGGACAGATCTACGAGCAGTACTTC; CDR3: CASSPGQIYEQYF
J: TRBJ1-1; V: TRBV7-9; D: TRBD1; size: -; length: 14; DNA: TGTGCCAGCAACCAGGGGGGATTAGACACTGAAGCTTTCTTT; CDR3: CASNQGGLDTEAFF
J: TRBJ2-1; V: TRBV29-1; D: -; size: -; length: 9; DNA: TGCAGCGTTGACAATGAGCAGTTCTTC; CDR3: CSVDNEQFF
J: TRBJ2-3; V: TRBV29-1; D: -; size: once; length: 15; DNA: TGCAGCGTTGAAGCGGCAGGGCCCTACACAGATACGCAGTATTTT; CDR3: CSVEAAGPYTDTQYF
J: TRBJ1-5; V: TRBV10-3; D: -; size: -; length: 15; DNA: TGTGCCATCAGTGAGACGGCCGGGACTCATCAGCCCCAGCATTTT; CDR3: CAISETAGTHQPQHF
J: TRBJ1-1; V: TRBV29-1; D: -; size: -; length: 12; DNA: TGCAGCGTTGTAGTCACTAACACTGAAGCTTTCTTT; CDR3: CSVVVTNTEAFF
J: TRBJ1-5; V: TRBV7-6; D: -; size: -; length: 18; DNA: TGTGCCAGCAGCTTAAGCCGGATCAAGGACAACCCCAATCAGCCCCAGCATTTT; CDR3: CASSLSRIKDNPNQPQHF
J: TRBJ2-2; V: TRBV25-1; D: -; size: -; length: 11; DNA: TGTGCCAGCAGAGACACCGGGGAGCTGTTTTTT; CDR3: CASRDTGELFF
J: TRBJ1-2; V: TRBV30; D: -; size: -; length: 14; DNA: TGTGCCTGGATCGCCCCCGGGACACTGAATGGCTACACCTTC; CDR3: CAWIAPGTLNGYTF
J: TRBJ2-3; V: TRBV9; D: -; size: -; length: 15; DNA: TGTGCCAGCAGCGTAGAGGAGGTGCTCACAGATACGCAGTATTTT; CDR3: CASSVEEVLTDTQYF
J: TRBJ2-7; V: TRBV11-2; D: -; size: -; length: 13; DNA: TGTGCCAGCAGCTCAGGGAGCTCCTACGAGCAGTACTTC; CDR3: CASSSGSSYEQYF
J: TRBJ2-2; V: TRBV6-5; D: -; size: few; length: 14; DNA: TGTGCCAGCAGTTACTCGGAGGGTACCGGGGAGCTGTTTTTT; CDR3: CASSYSEGTGELFF
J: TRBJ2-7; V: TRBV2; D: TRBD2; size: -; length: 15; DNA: TGTGCCAGCAGTGAGGGACTAGCGGGAAGCTACGAGCAGTACTTC; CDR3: CASSEGLAGSYEQYF
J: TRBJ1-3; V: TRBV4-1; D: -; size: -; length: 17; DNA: TGCGCCAGCAGCCAAGACTGGGGAGAGGGCAGAGGAAACACCATATATTTT; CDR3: CASSQDWGEGRGNTIYF
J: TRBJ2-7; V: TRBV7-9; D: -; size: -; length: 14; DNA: TGTGCCAGCAGCTTTCAGGGATCCTCCTACGAGCAGTACTTC; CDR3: CASSFQGSSYEQYF
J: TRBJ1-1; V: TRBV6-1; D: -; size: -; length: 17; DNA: TGTGCCAGCAGTGGAGGGGCCCGCCGGGAGGGAAACACTGAAGCTTTCTTT; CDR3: CASSGGARREGNTEAFF
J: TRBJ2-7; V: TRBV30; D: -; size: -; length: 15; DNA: TGTGCCTGGAGTCGAGGTCCAGGGGGAGGATTCGAGCAGTACTTC; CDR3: CAWSRGPGGGFEQYF
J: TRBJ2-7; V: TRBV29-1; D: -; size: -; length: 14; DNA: TGCAGCGTTGAGGTTCCAGGGAGCTCCTACGAGCAGTACTTC; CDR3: CSVEVPGSSYEQYF
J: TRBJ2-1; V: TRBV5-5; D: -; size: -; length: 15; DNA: TGTGCCAGCAGCTTGGGCGGTTTATCCTACAATGAGCAGTTCTTC; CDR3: CASSLGGLSYNEQFF
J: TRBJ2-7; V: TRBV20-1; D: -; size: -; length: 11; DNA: TGCAGTGCTAGATCGGTCTACGAGCAGTACTTC; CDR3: CSARSVYEQYF
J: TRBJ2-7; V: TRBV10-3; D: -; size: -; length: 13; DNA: TGTGCCATCAGGACCGACGGGGCCAACGAGCAGTACTTC; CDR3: CAIRTDGANEQYF
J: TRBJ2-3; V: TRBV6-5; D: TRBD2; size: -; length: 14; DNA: TGTGCCAGCACTAGCGGCGTTAGCACAGATACGCAGTATTTT; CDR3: CASTSGVSTDTQYF
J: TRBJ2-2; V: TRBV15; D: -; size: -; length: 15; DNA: TGTGCCACCAGCCTCTCAGGGGACCCTCACGGGGAGCTGTTTTTT; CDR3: CATSLSGDPHGELFF
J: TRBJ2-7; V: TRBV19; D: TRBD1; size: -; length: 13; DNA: TGTGCCAGTACCGGACAGGACACCTACGAGCAGTACTTC; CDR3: CASTGQDTYEQYF
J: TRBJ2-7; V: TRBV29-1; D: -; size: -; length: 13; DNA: TGCAGCGTTGATACAGGGAGCTCCGACGAGCAGTACTTC; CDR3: CSVDTGSSDEQYF
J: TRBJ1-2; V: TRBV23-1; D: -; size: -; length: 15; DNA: TGCGCCAGCACCCGATTCAGGACGTGGTCTGATGGCTACACCTTC; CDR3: CASTRFRTWSDGYTF
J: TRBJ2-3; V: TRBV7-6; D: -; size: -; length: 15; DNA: TGTGCCAGCAGCGAAAGCGGGTCGTTCGGCGATACGCAGTATTTT; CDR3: CASSESGSFGDTQYF
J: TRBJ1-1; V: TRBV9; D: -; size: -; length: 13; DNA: TGTGCCAGCAGCGTAAGTAGGAACACTGAAGCTTTCTTT; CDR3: CASSVSRNTEAFF
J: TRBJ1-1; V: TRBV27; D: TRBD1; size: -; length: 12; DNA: TGTGCCAGCTCCTTACAGGGGGGCGAAGCTTTCTTT; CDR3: CASSLQGGEAFF
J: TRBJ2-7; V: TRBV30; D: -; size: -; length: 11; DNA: TGTGCCTTACACCAGGGTTTGGAGCAGTACTTC; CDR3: CALHQGLEQYF
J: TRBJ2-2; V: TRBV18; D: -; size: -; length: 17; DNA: TGTGCCAGCTCACCGCAAGGATCCTATGCGAACACCGGGGAGCTGTTTTTT; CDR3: CASSPQGSYANTGELFF
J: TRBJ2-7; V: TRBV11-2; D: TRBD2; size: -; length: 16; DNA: TGTGCCAGCAGCTTAGTAACAGCGGGGCACTCCTACGAGCAGTACTTC; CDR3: CASSLVTAGHSYEQYF
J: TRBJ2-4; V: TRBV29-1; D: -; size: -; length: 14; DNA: TGCAGCGTTGAGGGGTCAGGGGACAAAAACATTCAGTACTTC; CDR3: CSVEGSGDKNIQYF
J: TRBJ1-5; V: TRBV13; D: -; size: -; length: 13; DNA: TGTGCCAGCAGCTTAGGAGGCGGTCAGCCCCAGCATTTT; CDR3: CASSLGGGQPQHF
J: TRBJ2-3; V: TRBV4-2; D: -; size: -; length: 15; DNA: TGTGCCAGCAGCCCGTTGATGGGAACGGCAGATACGCAGTATTTT; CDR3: CASSPLMGTADTQYF
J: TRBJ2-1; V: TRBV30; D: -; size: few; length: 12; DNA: TGTGCCTGGAGTGCAGCGGCCAATGAGCAGTTCTTC; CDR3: CAWSAAANEQFF
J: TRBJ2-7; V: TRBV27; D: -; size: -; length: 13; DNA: TGTGCCAGCAGTTTCTCCCCCCCCTACGAGCAGTACTTC; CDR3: CASSFSPPYEQYF
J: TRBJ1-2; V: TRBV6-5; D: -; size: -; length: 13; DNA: TGTGCCAGCAGTTACTCGGTTAGAAATGGCTACACCTTC; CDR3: CASSYSVRNGYTF
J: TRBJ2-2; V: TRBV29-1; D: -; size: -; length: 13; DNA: TGCAGCGTTGGGGACACCAACACCGGGGAGCTGTTTTTT; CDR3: CSVGDTNTGELFF
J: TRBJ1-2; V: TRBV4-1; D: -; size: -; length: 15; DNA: TGCGCCAGCAGCCAAGAAAGAGCAGGGGCCAATGGCTACACCTTC; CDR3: CASSQERAGANGYTF
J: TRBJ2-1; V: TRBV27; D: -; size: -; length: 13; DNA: TGTGCCAGCAGTTTATTGGGGGCTTGGGAGCAGTTCTTC; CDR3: CASSLLGAWEQFF
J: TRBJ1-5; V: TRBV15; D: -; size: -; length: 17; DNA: TGTGCCACCAGCAGGACCATTATGGGAGTCGGCAATCAGCCCCAGCATTTT; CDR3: CATSRTIMGVGNQPQHF
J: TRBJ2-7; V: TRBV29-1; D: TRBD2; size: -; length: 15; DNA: TGCAGCGTTGTGTCTAGCGGGAGTATGGGCTACGAGCAGTACTTC; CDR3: CSVVSSGSMGYEQYF
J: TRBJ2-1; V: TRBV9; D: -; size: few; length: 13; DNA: TGTGCCAGCAGCGAGTGGGACCTCAATGAGCAGTTCTTC; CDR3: CASSEWDLNEQFF
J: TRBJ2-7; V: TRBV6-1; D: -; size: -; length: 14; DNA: TGTGCCAGCAGTGAAATGGGCCCGAACTACGAGCAGTACTTC; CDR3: CASSEMGPNYEQYF
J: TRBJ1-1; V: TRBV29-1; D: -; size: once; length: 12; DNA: TGCAGCGTCGAACTACAGGGTACTGAAGCTTTCTTT; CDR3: CSVELQGTEAFF